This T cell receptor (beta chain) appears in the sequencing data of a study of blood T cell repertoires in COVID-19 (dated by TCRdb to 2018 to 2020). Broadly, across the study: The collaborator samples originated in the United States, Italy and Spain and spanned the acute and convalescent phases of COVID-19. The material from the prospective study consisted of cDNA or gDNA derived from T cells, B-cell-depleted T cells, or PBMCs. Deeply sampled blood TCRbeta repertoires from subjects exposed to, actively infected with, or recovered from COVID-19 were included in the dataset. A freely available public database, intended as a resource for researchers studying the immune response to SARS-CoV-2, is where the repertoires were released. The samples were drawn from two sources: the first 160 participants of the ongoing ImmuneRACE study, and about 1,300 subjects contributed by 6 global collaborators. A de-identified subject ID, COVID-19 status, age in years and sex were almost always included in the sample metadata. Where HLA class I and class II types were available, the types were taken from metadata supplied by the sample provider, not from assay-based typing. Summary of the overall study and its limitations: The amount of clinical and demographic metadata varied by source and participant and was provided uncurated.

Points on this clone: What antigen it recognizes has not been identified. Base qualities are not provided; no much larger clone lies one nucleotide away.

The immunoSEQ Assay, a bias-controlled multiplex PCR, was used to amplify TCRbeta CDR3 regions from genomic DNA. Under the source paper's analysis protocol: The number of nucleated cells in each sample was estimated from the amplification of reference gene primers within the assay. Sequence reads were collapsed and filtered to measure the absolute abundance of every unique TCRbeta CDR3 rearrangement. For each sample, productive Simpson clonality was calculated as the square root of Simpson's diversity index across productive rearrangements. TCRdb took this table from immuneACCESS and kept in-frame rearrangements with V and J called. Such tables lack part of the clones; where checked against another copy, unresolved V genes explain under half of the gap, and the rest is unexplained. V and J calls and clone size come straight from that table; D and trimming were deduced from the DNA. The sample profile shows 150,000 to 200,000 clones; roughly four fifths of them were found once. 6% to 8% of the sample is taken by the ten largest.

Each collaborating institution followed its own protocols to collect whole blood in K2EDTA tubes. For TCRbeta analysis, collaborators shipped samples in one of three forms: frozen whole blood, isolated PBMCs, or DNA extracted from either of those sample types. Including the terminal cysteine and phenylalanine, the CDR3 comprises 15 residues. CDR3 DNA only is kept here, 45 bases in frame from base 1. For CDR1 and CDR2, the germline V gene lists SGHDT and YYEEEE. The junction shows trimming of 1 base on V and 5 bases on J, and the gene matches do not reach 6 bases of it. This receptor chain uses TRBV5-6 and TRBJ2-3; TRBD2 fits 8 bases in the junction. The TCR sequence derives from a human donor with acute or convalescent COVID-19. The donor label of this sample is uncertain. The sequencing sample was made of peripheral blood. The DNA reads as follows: TGTGCCAGCAGCTTGAGTAGCGGGAAGGGAGATACGCAGTATTTT. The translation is CASSLSSGKGDTQYF.